Following are 19 T cell receptor beta chains from one sample sequenced in a study of blood T cells in healthy people across ages. For the second PCR, which ran for roughly 6 to 12 cycles, a sample-barcoded 5' primer and a J-beta primer mix were used. MiXCR was run by TCRdb on the 5' RACE reads, yielding one entry per CDR3 protein. The repertoire consists of around 1,800,000 distinct CDR3 sequences, with around 40% occurring once and the leading ten covering 23%. The sequencing input was blood. The receptors originated from a human donor in good health.

The V and J genes are TRBV5-4 and TRBJ2-7, with 7 bases matching TRBD2. The CDR3 has 15 amino acids. V shed 4 bases and J 12 bases; nucleotides not matched to a gene: 19. Germline V lookup: CDR1 SGHNT, CDR2 YYREEE (reference sequence). The CDR3 DNA reads as TGTGCCAGCAGCGATGGCGGGGGATCAAAAGAGGCCCGGTACTTC. Translated: CASSDGGGSKEARYF.

V and J are TRBV5-1 and TRBJ2-4; D may correspond to TRBD1 or TRBD2 (5 bases each). The better agreement between TRBJ2-7 and the DNA end casts doubt on the J call. Per germline, CDR1 SGHRS and CDR2 YFSETQ. The CDR3 has 15 residues. The CDR3 coding sequence is TGCGCCAGCAGCTTGGCTGGGGGTAGGCCCCACGAGCAGTACTTC. As protein: CASSLAGGRPHEQYF.

This clonotype has a handful of counts. V is TRBV4-1 and J is TRBJ2-1; the D is unclear. The CDR3 covers 13 residues. CDR1 MGHRA and CDR2 YSYEKL come from the germline V gene. The V end was cut by 1 base, the J end by 7 bases, with 8 bases between. CDR3 residues: CASSQATANEQFF. The CDR3 nucleotides read TGCGCCAGCAGCCAAGCGACTGCTAATGAGCAGTTCTTC.

The V call is TRBV9, the J call TRBJ1-3; D not resolved. The CDR3 consists of 17 residues. CDR1 is SGDLS, CDR2 YYNGEE, per germline. Trimming removed 0 bases at V and 2 bases at J, with 15 bases between. The CDR3 here is CASSVDLGVAAGNTIYF. The CDR3 nucleotides are TGTGCCAGCAGCGTAGACCTCGGGGTCGCGGCTGGAAACACCATATATTTT.

This chain uses TRBV7-2 with TRBJ2-5, with a weak D call TRBD1 (5 bases). The CDR3 is 15 amino acids. V dropped 2 bases and J dropped 2 bases, with 12 bases sitting between them. Germline loops: CDR1 SGHTA, CDR2 FQGNSA. CDR3 protein: CASSLMPRVQETQYF. CDR3 coding DNA: TGTGCCAGCAGCTTAATGCCCAGGGTACAAGAGACCCAGTACTTC.

The chain links TRBV20-1 to TRBJ1-1, with D unclear. CDR3 size: 14 residues. Per the germline V gene, CDR1 is DFQATT and CDR2 is SNEGSKA (reference sequence). Trimming removed 0 bases from V and 1 base from J, with 9 bases in between. CDR3 sequence reads: CSARDFKENTEAFF. The DNA for the CDR3 is TGCAGTGCTAGAGATTTCAAGGAGAACACTGAAGCTTTCTTT.

The rearrangement uses TRBV6-6 and TRBJ1-5; TRBD1 is a possible D gene (6 bases). Trimming cost V 6 bases and J 2 bases, with 14 bases left between them. The CDR3 is 15 amino acids. Germline V gene sequence: CDR1 MNHNY, CDR2 SVGAGI (reference sequence). The CDR3 reads CASRTGGGGNQPQHF. The CDR3 nucleotides read TGTGCCAGCAGAACGGGAGGGGGAGGCAATCAGCCCCAGCATTTT.

A few counts support this clonotype. The rearrangement links TRBV7-9 to TRBJ2-7; no reliable D call. The CDR3 has 12 residues. The V and J ends lost 4 bases and 5 bases respectively, with 9 bases between them. Per the germline V gene, CDR1 is SEHNR and CDR2 is FQNEAQ (reference sequence). The CDR3 reads CASSYTYDEQYF. CDR3 nucleotides: TGTGCCAGCAGCTATACTTATGACGAGCAGTACTTC.

This clonotype was detected a few times. This chain joins TRBV18 and TRBJ1-5; 8 bases line up with TRBD1. Germline CDR1 and CDR2: KGHSH and LQKENI. V shed 8 bases and J 5 bases; nucleotides not matched to a gene: 8. The CDR3 contains 14 residues. DNA for the CDR3: TGTGCCAGCACCCGGACAGGGTCACATCAGCCCCAGCATTTT. This translates into CASTRTGSHQPQHF.

As to this clonotype: One base away lies a much larger clone, so this may be a sequencing read error. The V and J genes are TRBV4-3 and TRBJ2-1; a possible D gene is TRBD2 (6 bases). The J call may be incorrect, as the DNA end agrees better with TRBJ2-7. The CDR3 covers 16 residues. CDR1 is LGHNA, CDR2 YSLEER, per germline. In nucleotides, the CDR3 is TGCGCCAGCAGCCAAGATCATAATCGGGGGTACAATGAGCAGTACTTC. It yields the protein CASSQDHNRGYNEQYF.

This sequence joins TRBV7-2 and TRBJ1-2; D is perhaps TRBD1 (5 bases). V was pared by 1 base and J by 1 base, with 16 bases between. CDR1 and CDR2 (germline): SGHTA, FQGNSA. This CDR3 is 17 amino acids long. This chain's CDR3 is CASSLEKGLGGNYGYTF. CDR3 DNA: TGTGCCAGCAGCTTAGAGAAGGGGTTGGGGGGTAACTATGGCTACACCTTC.

The genes are TRBV29-1 and TRBJ2-4; TRBD2 might be the D (6 bases). The last part of the DNA fits TRBJ2-7 better; the J call may be wrong. This CDR3 contains 14 residues. Germline V lookup: CDR1 SQVTM, CDR2 ANQGSEA. In DNA form, the CDR3 reads TGCAGCGTTGATACCGGGACTGAGTCCTACGAGCAGTACTTC. As protein: CSVDTGTESYEQYF.

The rearrangement joins TRBV27 to TRBJ2-6, with 9 bases that match TRBD1. This CDR3 region has 17 residues. The J segment lost 3 bases and the V segment lost 7 bases, leaving 10 bases of the junction unmatched. Germline CDR1 reads MNHEY; CDR2 reads SMNVEV (reference sequence). The CDR3 loop reads CASTAGQGLVGANVLTF. The CDR3 region has the DNA TGTGCCAGCACCGCGGGACAGGGTTTGGTTGGGGCCAACGTCCTGACTTTC.

This clonotype was seen more than once but under ten times. This chain joins TRBV12-3 or TRBV12-4 and TRBJ1-2, with TRBD1 matching 8 bases. The V gene end was trimmed by 6 bases and the J gene end by 4 bases; junction bases not matched to a gene: 13. CDR3 length: 16 residues. The CDR3 region is CASSRVATGTGYGYTF. The DNA of the CDR3 is TGTGCCAGCAGCCGAGTTGCTACCGGGACAGGCTATGGCTACACCTTC.

There are a few counts of this clonotype. The chain joins TRBV5-1 to TRBJ2-5; TRBD2 might be the D (6 bases). The CDR3 is made up of 15 amino acids. CDR1 is SGHRS and CDR2 is YFSETQ in the germline V gene. V was shortened by 3 bases and J by 2 bases, with 14 bases between the two germline ends. CDR3 protein: CASSSGGRLQETQYF. The CDR3 DNA follows: TGCGCCAGCAGCTCCGGGGGACGGCTACAAGAGACCCAGTACTTC.

This clonotype has only a few counts. The V gene is TRBV5-6, the J gene TRBJ1-2; tentative D call: TRBD1 (6 bases). Germline CDR1 SGHDT, CDR2 YYEEEE. V lost 4 bases to trimming and J lost 12 bases, with 19 bases between them. There are 13 residues in the CDR3. The CDR3 loop reads CASSQNLGQSHTF. For the CDR3, the DNA is TGTGCCAGCAGCCAAAACCTAGGACAGTCGCACACCTTC.

This clonotype was picked up a small number of times. V is TRBV29-1 and J is TRBJ2-2, with 12 bases matching TRBD1. J gave up 4 bases and V 3 bases, and 12 bases lay outside the gene matches. CDR3 length equals 18 residues. The V gene's germline CDR1 is SQVTM and CDR2 ANQGSEA. CDR3 residues: CSVEGNPGQGAFTGELFF. The CDR3 DNA is TGCAGCGTTGAGGGAAACCCGGGACAGGGGGCTTTCACCGGGGAGCTGTTTTTT.

The chain uses TRBV6-1 and TRBJ2-7; tentative D call: TRBD1 (5 bases). In germline, CDR1 is MNHNS, CDR2 SASEGT. The CDR3 spans 15 residues. Trimming left V 2 bases short and J 2 bases short, with 13 bases between. The CDR3 DNA reads TGTGCCAGCAGTGAAAGGGCAGGGCTAACCTACGAGCAGTACTTC. Encoded protein: CASSERAGLTYEQYF.

In its sample, this clonotype was seen once. The gene calls are TRBV7-2 and TRBJ1-2, with TRBD1 identical over 7 bases. CDR3 length: 15 residues. The germline V gene encodes CDR1 SGHTA and CDR2 FQGNSA. The ends lost 5 bases at V and 4 bases at J; junction bases unmatched: 10. CDR3 residues: CASSTADRAAYGYTF. CDR3 DNA sequence: TGTGCCAGCAGCACAGCCGACAGGGCTGCCTATGGCTACACCTTC.